This T cell receptor (beta chain) was identified during a study of human T cells and chemical hapten exposure. On the study more broadly: Small volume differences among pooled libraries mainly caused per-sample TCR yield variation.

Trimming removed 4 bases from V and 9 bases from J, with 7 bases in between. This CDR3 is 11 amino acids long. Per the germline V gene, CDR1 is SNHLY and CDR2 is FYNNEI. This clonotype has a count of ten or more. The antigen remains undetermined. Total RNA was isolated from whole blood that had not been fractionated. Individual cDNA molecules (in the library) carried attached unique molecular identifiers. Authors' data handling: Counts of TCRs in each sample centred on a median of 95,638 and extended from approximately 25,000 to 650,000. Each CDR3 protein gets one entry after TCRdb re-called the 5' RACE reads with MiXCR. It is TCRdb's table, rather than the study itself, that gives the V and J calls and clone size. The sample yields tens of thousands of distinct CDR3 sequences, less than 9.5% seen once. Points from the study as a whole: TCRs exceeding 1 in 1000 frequency stayed unchanged with DPC sensitization.

This TCR was recovered from a male donor in good health. V gene TRBV2 combines with J gene TRBJ2-1; no definite D call. The CDR3 protein is CASSVLSEQFF. The DNA for the CDR3 is TGTGCCAGCAGTGTATTGAGTGAGCAGTTCTTC. Variable domain in full (rest from reference TRBV2 and TRBJ2-1): EPEVTQTPSHQVTQMGQEVILRCVPISNHLYFYWYRQILGQKVEFLVSFYNNEISEKSEIFDDQFSVERPDGSNFTLKIRSTKLEDSAMYFCASSVLSEQFFGPGTRLTVL.